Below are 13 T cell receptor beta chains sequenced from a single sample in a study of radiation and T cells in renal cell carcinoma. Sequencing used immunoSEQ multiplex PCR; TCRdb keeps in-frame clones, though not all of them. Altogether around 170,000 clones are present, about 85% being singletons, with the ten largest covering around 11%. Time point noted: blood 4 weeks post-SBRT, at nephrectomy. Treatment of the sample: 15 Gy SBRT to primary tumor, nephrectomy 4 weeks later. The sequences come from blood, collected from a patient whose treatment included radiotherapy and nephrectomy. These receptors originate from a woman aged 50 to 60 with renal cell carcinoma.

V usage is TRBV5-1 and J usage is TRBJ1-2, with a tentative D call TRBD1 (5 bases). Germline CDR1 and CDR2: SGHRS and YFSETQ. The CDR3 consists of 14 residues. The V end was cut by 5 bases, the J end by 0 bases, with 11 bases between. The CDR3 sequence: CASRFGASNYGYTF. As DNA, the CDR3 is TGCGCCAGCAGATTTGGGGCCTCTAACTATGGCTACACCTTC.

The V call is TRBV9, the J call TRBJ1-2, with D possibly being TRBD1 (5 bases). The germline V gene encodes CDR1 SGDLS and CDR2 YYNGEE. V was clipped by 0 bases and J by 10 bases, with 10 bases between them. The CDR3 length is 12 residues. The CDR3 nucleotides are TGTGCCAGCAGCGTAGCTCAGGGCCCCTACACCTTC. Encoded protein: CASSVAQGPYTF.

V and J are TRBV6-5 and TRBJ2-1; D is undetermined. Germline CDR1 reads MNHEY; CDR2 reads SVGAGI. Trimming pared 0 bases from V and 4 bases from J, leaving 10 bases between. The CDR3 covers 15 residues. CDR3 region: CASSYSKGIYNEQFF. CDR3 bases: TGTGCCAGCAGTTACTCGAAAGGGATATACAATGAGCAGTTCTTC.

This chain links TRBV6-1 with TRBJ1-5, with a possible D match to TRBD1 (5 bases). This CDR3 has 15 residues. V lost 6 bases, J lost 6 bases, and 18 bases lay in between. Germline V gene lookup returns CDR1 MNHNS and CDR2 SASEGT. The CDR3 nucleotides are TGTGCCAGCAGGAAATCGGGAGGGGTAGGTCAGCCCCAGCATTTT. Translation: CASRKSGGVGQPQHF.

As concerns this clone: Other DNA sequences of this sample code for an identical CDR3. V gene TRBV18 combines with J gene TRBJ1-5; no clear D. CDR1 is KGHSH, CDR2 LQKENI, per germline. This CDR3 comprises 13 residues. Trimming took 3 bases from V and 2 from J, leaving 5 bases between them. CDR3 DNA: TGTGCCAGCTCACCCGACGGCAATCAGCCCCAGCATTTT. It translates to CASSPDGNQPQHF.

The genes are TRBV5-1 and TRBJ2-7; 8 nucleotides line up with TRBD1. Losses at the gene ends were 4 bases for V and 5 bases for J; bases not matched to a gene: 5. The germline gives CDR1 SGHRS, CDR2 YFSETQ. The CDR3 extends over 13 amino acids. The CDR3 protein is CASSPRTGNEQYF. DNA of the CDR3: TGCGCCAGCAGCCCACGGACAGGGAACGAGCAGTACTTC. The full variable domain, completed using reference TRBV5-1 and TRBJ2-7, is KAGVTQTPRYLIKTRGQQVTLSCSPISGHRSVSWYQQTPGQGLQFLFEYFSETQRNKGNFPGRFSGRQFSNSRSEMNVSTLELGDSALYLCASSPRTGNEQYFGPGTRLTVT.

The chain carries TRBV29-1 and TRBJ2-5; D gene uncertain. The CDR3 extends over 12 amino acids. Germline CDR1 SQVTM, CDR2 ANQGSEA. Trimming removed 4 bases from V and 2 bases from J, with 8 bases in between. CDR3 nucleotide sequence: TGCAGCGTTGCGGGCAGTCAAGAGACCCAGTACTTC. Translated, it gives CSVAGSQETQYF. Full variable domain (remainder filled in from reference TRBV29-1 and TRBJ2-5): SAVISQKPSRDICQRGTSLTIQCQVDSQVTMMFWYRQQPGQSLTLIATANQGSEATYESGFVIDKFPISRPNLTFSTLTVSNMSPEDSSIYLCSVAGSQETQYFGPGTRLLVL.

CDR3 protein: CASSGAGTGGFTGELFF. In DNA, the CDR3 is TGTGCCAGCAGCGGGGCCGGGACAGGGGGCTTCACCGGGGAGCTGTTTTTT. V and J are TRBV5-6 and TRBJ2-2, with 12 bases aligning to TRBD1. The CDR3 extends over 17 amino acids. Germline V lookup: CDR1 SGHDT, CDR2 YYEEEE. V gave up 4 bases and J gave up 4 bases; unmatched junction bases: 8.

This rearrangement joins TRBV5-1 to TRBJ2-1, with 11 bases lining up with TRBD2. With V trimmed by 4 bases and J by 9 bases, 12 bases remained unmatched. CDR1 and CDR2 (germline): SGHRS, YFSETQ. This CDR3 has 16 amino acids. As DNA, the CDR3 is TGCGCCAGCAGCCCCCGAGGTCTAGCGGGGGGTAGTGAGCAGTTCTTC. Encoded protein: CASSPRGLAGGSEQFF.

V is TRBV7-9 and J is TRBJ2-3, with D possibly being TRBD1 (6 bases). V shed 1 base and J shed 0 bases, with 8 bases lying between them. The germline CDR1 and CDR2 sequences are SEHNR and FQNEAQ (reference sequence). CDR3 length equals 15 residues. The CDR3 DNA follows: TGTGCCAGCAGCTTAGGAGACAGGAGCACAGATACGCAGTATTTT. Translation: CASSLGDRSTDTQYF. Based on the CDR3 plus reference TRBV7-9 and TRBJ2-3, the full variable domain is DTGVSQNPRHKITKRGQNVTFRCDPISEHNRLYWYRQTLGQGPEFLTYFQNEAQLEKSRLLSDRFSAERPKGSFSTLEIQRTEQGDSAMYLCASSLGDRSTDTQYFGPGTRLTVL.

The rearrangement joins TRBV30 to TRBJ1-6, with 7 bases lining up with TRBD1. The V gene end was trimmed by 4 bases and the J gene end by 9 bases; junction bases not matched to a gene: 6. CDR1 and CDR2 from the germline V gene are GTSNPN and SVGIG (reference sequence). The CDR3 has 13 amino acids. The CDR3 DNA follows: TGTGCCTGGACGTGGCAGGGGGTTTCACCCCTCCACTTT. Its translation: CAWTWQGVSPLHF.

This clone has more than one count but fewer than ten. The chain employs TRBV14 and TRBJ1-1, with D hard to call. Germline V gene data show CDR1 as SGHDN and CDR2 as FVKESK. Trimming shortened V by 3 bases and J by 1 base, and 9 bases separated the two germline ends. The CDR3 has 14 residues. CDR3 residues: CASSQMGQNTEAFF. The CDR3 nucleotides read TGTGCCAGCAGCCAGATGGGCCAGAACACTGAAGCTTTCTTT.

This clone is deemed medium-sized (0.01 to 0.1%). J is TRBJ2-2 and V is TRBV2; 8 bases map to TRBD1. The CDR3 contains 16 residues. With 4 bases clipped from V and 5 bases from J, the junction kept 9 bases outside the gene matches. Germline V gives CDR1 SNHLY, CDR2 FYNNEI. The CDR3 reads CASSVARTGQTGELFF. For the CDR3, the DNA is TGTGCCAGCAGTGTCGCCCGGACAGGGCAAACCGGGGAGCTGTTTTTT.